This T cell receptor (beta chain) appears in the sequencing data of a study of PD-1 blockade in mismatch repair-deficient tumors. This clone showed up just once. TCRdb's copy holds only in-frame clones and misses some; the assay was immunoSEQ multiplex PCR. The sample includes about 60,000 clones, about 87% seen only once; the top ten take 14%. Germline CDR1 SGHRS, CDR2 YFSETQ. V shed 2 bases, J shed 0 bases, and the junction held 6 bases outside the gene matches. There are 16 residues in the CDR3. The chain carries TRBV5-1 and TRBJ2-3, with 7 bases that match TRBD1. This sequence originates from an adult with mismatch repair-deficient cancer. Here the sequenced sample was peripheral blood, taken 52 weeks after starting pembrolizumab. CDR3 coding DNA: TGCGCCAGCAGCTTAGAGGGGGCGCGGAGCACAGATACGCAGTATTTT. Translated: CASSLEGARSTDTQYF.